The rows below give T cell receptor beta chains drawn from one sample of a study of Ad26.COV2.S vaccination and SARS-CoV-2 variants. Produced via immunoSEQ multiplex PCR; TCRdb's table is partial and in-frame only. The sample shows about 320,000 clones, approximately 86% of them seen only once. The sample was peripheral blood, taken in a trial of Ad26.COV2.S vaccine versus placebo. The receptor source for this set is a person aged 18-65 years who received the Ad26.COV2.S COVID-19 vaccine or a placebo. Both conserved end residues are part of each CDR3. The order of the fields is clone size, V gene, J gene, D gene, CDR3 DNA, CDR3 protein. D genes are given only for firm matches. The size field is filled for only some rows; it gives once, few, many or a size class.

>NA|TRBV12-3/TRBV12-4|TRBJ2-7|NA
TGTGCCAGCAGTTTAAGGCCCTACGAGCAGTACTTC
CASSLRPYEQYF
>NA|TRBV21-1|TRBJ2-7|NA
TGTGCCAGCACTAGGACAGGGCCTTCCGCCTACGAGCAGTACTTC
CASTRTGPSAYEQYF
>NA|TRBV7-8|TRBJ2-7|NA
TGTGCCAGCAGCCTCCTCGTCTACGAGCAGTACTTC
CASSLLVYEQYF
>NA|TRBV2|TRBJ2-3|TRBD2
TGTGCCAGCAGTGCCTTAGCGGGGGCAACAGATACGCAGTATTTT
CASSALAGATDTQYF
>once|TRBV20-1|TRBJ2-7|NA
TGCAGTGCTAGTAAGGACGAGCAGTACTTC
CSASKDEQYF
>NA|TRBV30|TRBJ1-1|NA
TGTGCCTGGAGTGTACCCGGGGGCGGTGAAGCTTTCTTT
CAWSVPGGGEAFF
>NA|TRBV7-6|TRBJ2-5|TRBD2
TGTGCCAGCAGCTTAGGGTTGGGACTAGCGGGGGAGACCCAGTACTTC
CASSLGLGLAGETQYF
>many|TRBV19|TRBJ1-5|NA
TGTGCCAGTAGTATTACCTACCAGGGAAGCAATCAGCCCCAGCATTTT
CASSITYQGSNQPQHF
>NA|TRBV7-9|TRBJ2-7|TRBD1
TGTGCCAGCAGTTCGACTTCCGGGACAGGCATCTACGAGCAGTACTTC
CASSSTSGTGIYEQYF
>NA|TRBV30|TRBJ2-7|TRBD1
TGTGCCTGGAGTGCACCCGGGACAGGGACGTACGAGCAGTACTTC
CAWSAPGTGTYEQYF
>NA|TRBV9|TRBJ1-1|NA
TGTGCCAGCAGCGTAGTAGGGGACACTGAAGCTTTCTTT
CASSVVGDTEAFF
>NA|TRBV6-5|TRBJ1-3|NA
TGTGCCAGCAGTTACCCCCCAGGGACTGGAAACACCATATATTTT
CASSYPPGTGNTIYF
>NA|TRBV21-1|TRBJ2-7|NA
TGTGCCAGCAGGCATAAGGGGGGGCCCAACGAGCAGTACTTC
CASRHKGGPNEQYF
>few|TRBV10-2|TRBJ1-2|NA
TGCGCCAGCGGGAGGACAGATCTGCCGTTTGGAGGCTACACCTTC
CASGRTDLPFGGYTF
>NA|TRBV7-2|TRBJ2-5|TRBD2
TGTGCCAGCAGCTTAGCTAGCGGGGGGTTCGAGACCCAGTACTTC
CASSLASGGFETQYF
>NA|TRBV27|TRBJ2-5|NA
TGTGCCAGCAGTTTCCAGGGGGGGTTCCAAGAGACCCAGTACTTC
CASSFQGGFQETQYF
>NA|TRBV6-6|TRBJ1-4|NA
TGTGCCAGCAGTTCCACGAGGGGAGCTAATGAAAAACTGTTTTTT
CASSSTRGANEKLFF
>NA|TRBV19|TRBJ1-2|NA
TGTGCCAGTAGTATGCCAGGATACTCTAACTATGGCTACACCTTC
CASSMPGYSNYGYTF
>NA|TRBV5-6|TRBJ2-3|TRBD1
TGTGCCAGCAGCTTGGTGACAGGGCACACAGATACGCAGTATTTT
CASSLVTGHTDTQYF
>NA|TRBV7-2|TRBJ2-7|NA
TGTGCCAGCAGCTTAGAGGGAGGGACAGTCGCCTACGAGCAGTACTTC
CASSLEGGTVAYEQYF
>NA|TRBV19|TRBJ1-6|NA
TGTGCCAGTAGTATGGCGGCGGCAGGGAGAAATTCACCCCTCCACTTT
CASSMAAAGRNSPLHF
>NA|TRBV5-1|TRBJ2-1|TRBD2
TGCGCCAGCAGCCCAACGCCACTAGCGGGGGGACAGGATGAGCAGTTCTTC
CASSPTPLAGGQDEQFF